This T cell receptor beta chain is from a study of blood T cell repertoires in COVID-19. Study-wide background: Spain, Italy and the United States supplied samples that represented acute and convalescent COVID-19. PBMCs, B-cell-depleted T cells, or T cells were the source of the cDNA or gDNA that made up the material.

Germline lookup yields CDR1 MNHNY and CDR2 SVGAGI (reference sequence). V dropped 6 bases and J dropped 12 bases, with 11 bases sitting between them. There are 11 residues in the CDR3. As originally analysed: Reference gene primer amplification gave estimated nucleated cell counts. The table came from immunoSEQ multiplex PCR; TCRdb's copy has only in-frame clones and leaves some out. V, J and clone size were drawn from that table, and D and trimming were deduced from the DNA. The top ten hold less than 2.5% of the sample, which has tens of thousands of clones, 89% seen once. The receptor's source is a man between 45 and 60 years old with acute or convalescent COVID-19. The specimen sequenced was peripheral blood. The chain is built from TRBV6-6 and TRBJ1-4, with no clear D. Here the CDR3 reads CASRLGPELFF. For the CDR3, the DNA is TGTGCCAGCAGGCTAGGCCCGGAACTGTTTTTT.